Shown below are 23 T cell receptor beta chains from a single sample sequenced in a study of molecular identifiers for immune sequencing clone quantification. TCRdb reanalysed the PCR reads using MiXCR and keeps one entry per CDR3 protein. The repertoire consists of around 460,000 distinct CDR3 sequences, with about a fifth occurring once and the leading ten covering approximately 0.84%. Sample: naive CD8+ T cells from blood, with Jurkat cell RNA spiked in. Subset defined: FACS-sorted CD8+CD4-CCR7+CD45RA+ naive T cells. The receptors originated from a human donor in good health. Some libraries in this study had Jurkat cell RNA spiked in.

As regards this clonotype: This may be a read error: a much more frequent sequence differs by one nucleotide. This chain connects TRBV2 to TRBJ2-3, with D unclear. The CDR3 loop spans 13 amino acids. Germline CDR1 is SNHLY and CDR2 is FYNNEI. The ends were cut back, 7 bases at V and 0 bases at J, with 8 bases in the middle. The CDR3 region has the DNA TGTGCCAGCAAAAGATCCAGCACAGATACGCAGTATTTT. Translation: CASKRSSTDTQYF.

There are many counts of this clonotype. This sequence joins TRBV30 and TRBJ2-7; 8 bases are a match to TRBD1. After removal of 2 bases from V and 7 bases from J, the junction contained 13 bases not matched to a gene. The germline V gene encodes CDR1 GTSNPN and CDR2 SVGIG (reference sequence). The CDR3 is 15 residues long. CDR3 residues: CAWSTRGLGLREQYF. CDR3 bases: TGTGCCTGGAGTACCAGGGGGCTCGGGTTAAGAGAGCAGTACTTC.

The gene calls are TRBV4-1 and TRBJ2-7, with TRBD2 identical over 8 bases. Unmatched junction bases numbered 9, after V lost 4 bases and J lost 4 bases. The CDR3 loop spans 15 amino acids. From germline, CDR1 is MGHRA and CDR2 YSYEKL. DNA for the CDR3: TGCGCCAGCAGCCCCCAGCCGGGCGGGGGGTACGAGCAGTACTTC. As protein: CASSPQPGGGYEQYF.

In this sample, this clonotype turned up many times. The chain employs TRBV11-2 and TRBJ2-7; D gene unclear. The germline V gene encodes CDR1 SGHAT and CDR2 FQNNGV. The CDR3 consists of 15 residues. V lost 3 bases to trimming and J lost 2 bases, with 14 bases between them. The chain's CDR3 is CASSFETGFAYEQYF. CDR3 coding DNA: TGTGCCAGCAGCTTCGAAACCGGGTTCGCCTACGAGCAGTACTTC. Based on the CDR3 plus reference TRBV11-2 and TRBJ2-7, the full variable domain is EAGVAQSPRYKIIEKRQSVAFWCNPISGHATLYWYQQILGQGPKLLIQFQNNGVVDDSQLPKDRFSAERLKGVDSTLKIQPAKLEDSAVYLCASSFETGFAYEQYFGPGTRLTVT.

The chain carries TRBV4-1 and TRBJ2-1, with 13 bases identical to TRBD2. Germline assignment: CDR1 MGHRA and CDR2 YSYEKL. Trimming removed 6 bases from V and 9 bases from J; junction bases left unmatched: 8. The CDR3 covers 15 residues. This chain's CDR3 is CASRLTSGGAGEQFF. The CDR3 region has the DNA TGCGCCAGCAGGCTTACTAGCGGGGGGGCTGGTGAGCAGTTCTTC.

This clonotype has a count of ten or more. The genes are TRBV5-6 and TRBJ1-6; D is undetermined. V was pared by 2 bases and J by 10 bases, with 10 bases between. The CDR3 is made up of 13 amino acids. In germline, CDR1 is SGHDT, CDR2 YYEEEE. The CDR3 DNA reads TGTGCCAGCAGCTTCGGTGCGGGGTCACCCCTCCACTTT. Encoded protein: CASSFGAGSPLHF. The variable domain in full, with the rest retrieved from reference TRBV5-6 and TRBJ1-6, is DAGVTQSPTHLIKTRGQQVTLRCSPKSGHDTVSWYQQALGQGPQFIFQYYEEEERQRGNFPDRFSGHQFPNYSSELNVNALLLGDSALYLCASSFGAGSPLHFGNGTRLTVT.

Only a few counts were recorded for this clonotype. The J gene is TRBJ2-7, the V gene TRBV20-1; 12 nucleotides line up with TRBD2. V shed 5 bases and J 5 bases; nucleotides not matched to a gene: 13. This CDR3 has 16 residues. Germline V CDR1 and CDR2: DFQATT, SNEGSKA (reference sequence). CDR3 sequence: CSAQKTRLAGVDEQYF. In DNA, the CDR3 is TGCAGTGCTCAAAAGACTAGACTAGCGGGAGTTGACGAGCAGTACTTC.

This clonotype turned up a few times. The chain recombines TRBV19 with TRBJ2-7; D not resolved. CDR1 and CDR2 from the germline V gene are LNHDA and SQIVND (reference sequence). This CDR3 has 16 residues. The V end lost 1 base, the J end lost 2 bases, and 15 bases lay between the germline ends. CDR3 sequence: CASSIVEDASTYEQYF. CDR3 nucleotides: TGTGCCAGTAGTATAGTAGAGGACGCATCCACCTACGAGCAGTACTTC.

At least ten counts were recorded for this clonotype. The J gene is TRBJ2-7, the V gene TRBV29-1, with D perhaps being TRBD1 or TRBD2 (6 bases each). The V end lost 4 bases, the J end lost 6 bases, and 13 bases lay between the germline ends. The CDR3 extends over 12 amino acids. Germline CDR1 reads SQVTM; CDR2 reads ANQGSEA. In nucleotides, the CDR3 is TGCAGCGTTGCTGGGCCGGGGGCCGAGCAGTACTTC. It is translated as CSVAGPGAEQYF.

This clonotype came up many times. This chain joins TRBV12-3 or TRBV12-4 and TRBJ2-1, with 12 nucleotides matching TRBD2. The CDR3 sequence is 15 residues long. The V gene end was trimmed by 3 bases and the J gene end by 9 bases; junction bases not matched to a gene: 6. As DNA, the CDR3 is TGTGCCAGCAGTTTTATCCTAGCGGGGGGGGGTGAGCAGTTCTTC. The encoded protein is CASSFILAGGGEQFF.

The table lists this clonotype with many counts. The V call is TRBV6-2 or TRBV6-3, the J call TRBJ1-2; 7 bases agree with TRBD1. The CDR3 sequence is 15 residues long. The V gene end was trimmed by 6 bases and the J gene end by 6 bases; junction bases not matched to a gene: 13. Germline assignment: CDR1 MNHEY and CDR2 SVGEGT. CDR3 in DNA: TGTGCCAGCAGCCAATCCTGGACAGGAGATAATGGCTACACCTTC. Translated: CASSQSWTGDNGYTF.

This clonotype appeared a few times. The chain carries TRBV2 and TRBJ2-2; TRBD1 might be the D (5 bases). With 3 bases removed from V and 4 bases from J, the gap between germline ends came to 24 bases. The germline V gene has CDR1 SNHLY and CDR2 FYNNEI. The CDR3 is 19 residues long. CDR3: CASSEERGRAQWSTGELFF. CDR3 sequence (DNA): TGTGCCAGCAGTGAGGAAAGGGGAAGGGCCCAGTGGAGCACCGGGGAGCTGTTTTTT. Drawing the rest from reference TRBV2 and TRBJ2-2, the complete variable domain is EPEVTQTPSHQVTQMGQEVILRCVPISNHLYFYWYRQILGQKVEFLVSFYNNEISEKSEIFDDQFSVERPDGSNFTLKIRSTKLEDSAMYFCASSEERGRAQWSTGELFFGEGSRLTVL.

The J gene is TRBJ2-7, the V gene TRBV7-9, with a tentative D call TRBD1 (5 bases). The length of the CDR3 is 13 residues. Trimming took 6 bases from V and 7 from J, leaving 16 bases between them. The germline V gene encodes CDR1 SEHNR and CDR2 FQNEAQ (reference sequence). CDR3 nucleotides: TGTGCCAGCAGACCGGACACTACCTTTGAGCAGTACTTC. This gives the protein CASRPDTTFEQYF.

The rearrangement joins TRBV12-3 or TRBV12-4 to TRBJ1-1, with D uncertain. V dropped 4 bases and J dropped 10 bases, with 13 bases sitting between them. The CDR3 has 12 amino acids. In DNA form, the CDR3 reads TGTGCCAGCAGTTCGACAACTTGGGTAGCTTTCTTT. It translates to CASSSTTWVAFF.

This clonotype has a handful of counts. The chain combines TRBV4-3 with TRBJ1-2; D is possibly TRBD1 (5 bases). The CDR3 is made up of 14 amino acids. Trimming took off 1 base at V and 4 bases at J, with 10 bases between the two ends. Germline V gene sequence: CDR1 LGHNA, CDR2 YSLEER. The CDR3 loop reads CASSQGSGSYGYTF. The CDR3 DNA follows: TGCGCCAGCAGCCAAGGGTCAGGGAGCTATGGCTACACCTTC.

This clonotype occurred many times. This chain links TRBV29-1 with TRBJ2-7; D gene uncertain. CDR1 is SQVTM and CDR2 is ANQGSEA in the germline V gene. The CDR3 extends over 13 amino acids. The V end lost 7 bases, the J end lost 0 bases, and 13 bases lay between the germline ends. Written as DNA, the CDR3 is TGCAGCGCTGTTGACGTGGACTCCTACGAGCAGTACTTC. Translation gives CSAVDVDSYEQYF.

V usage is TRBV7-9 and J usage is TRBJ1-4; 7 bases line up with TRBD1. CDR1 and CDR2 from the germline V gene are SEHNR and FQNEAQ (reference sequence). The trim removed 5 bases at V and 7 bases at J, leaving 10 bases unmatched. This CDR3 region has 15 residues. The CDR3 coding sequence is TGTGCCAGCAGCGTACAGGGGACGCATTTTGAAAAACTGTTTTTT. Translation gives CASSVQGTHFEKLFF.

This clonotype was counted ten times or more. The chain combines TRBV7-2 with TRBJ1-5; no firm D call. Between the trimmed V and J ends, which lost 1 base and 6 bases, there was a span of 16 bases. Germline V gives CDR1 SGHTA, CDR2 FQGNSA. The CDR3 extends over 16 amino acids. The CDR3 DNA is TGTGCCAGCAGCTTAGGTGGCAGCCTAGATTCTCAGCCCCAGCATTTT. Amino acids: CASSLGGSLDSQPQHF.

Comment on this clonotype: Possible read error: a much larger clone is one base away. V is TRBV10-3 and J is TRBJ2-7, with a tentative D call TRBD1 (5 bases). Germline values: CDR1 ENHRY, CDR2 SYGVKD. The CDR3 consists of 12 residues. The CDR3 loop reads CAIRQGNHEQHF. The CDR3 bases are TGTGCCATCAGGCAGGGAAACCACGAGCAGCACTTC.

This clonotype was found a few times. The V call is TRBV3-1, the J call TRBJ2-1, with no clear D. The CDR3 extends over 14 amino acids. V dropped 0 bases and J dropped 15 bases, with 18 bases sitting between them. The germline gives CDR1 LGHDT, CDR2 YNNKEL (reference sequence). The DNA of the CDR3 is TGTGCCAGCAGCCAAGAAAAACTTAGCAGGAAACTGTTCTTC. It is translated as CASSQEKLSRKLFF.

This clonotype was observed a handful of times. The CDR3 region is CASSESASPQETQYF. DNA for the CDR3: TGTGCCAGCAGTGAATCAGCTAGTCCCCAAGAGACCCAGTACTTC. The chain recombines TRBV25-1 with TRBJ2-5, with D unclear. Trimming took 1 base from V and 1 from J, leaving 10 bases between them. This CDR3 contains 15 residues. CDR1 is MGHDK, CDR2 SYGVNS, per germline.

This clonotype came up many times. The chain links TRBV5-1 to TRBJ1-1; TRBD1 agrees at 7 bases. In germline, CDR1 is SGHRS, CDR2 YFSETQ. With 5 bases clipped from V and 1 base from J, the junction kept 8 bases outside the gene matches. The CDR3 is 15 residues long. The CDR3 nucleotides are TGCGCCAGCAGGTTAACCAGGGGGGAGAACACTGAAGCTTTCTTT. Protein product: CASRLTRGENTEAFF.

This rearrangement joins TRBV20-1 to TRBJ2-7; TRBD1 is a possible D gene (5 bases). In germline, CDR1 is DFQATT, CDR2 SNEGSKA (reference sequence). The CDR3 is 16 residues long. V lost 0 bases and J 0 bases, leaving 15 bases between the germline ends. This chain's CDR3 is CSARDQGTHFSYEQYF. The CDR3, as DNA: TGCAGTGCTAGAGATCAGGGCACACACTTCTCCTACGAGCAGTACTTC.